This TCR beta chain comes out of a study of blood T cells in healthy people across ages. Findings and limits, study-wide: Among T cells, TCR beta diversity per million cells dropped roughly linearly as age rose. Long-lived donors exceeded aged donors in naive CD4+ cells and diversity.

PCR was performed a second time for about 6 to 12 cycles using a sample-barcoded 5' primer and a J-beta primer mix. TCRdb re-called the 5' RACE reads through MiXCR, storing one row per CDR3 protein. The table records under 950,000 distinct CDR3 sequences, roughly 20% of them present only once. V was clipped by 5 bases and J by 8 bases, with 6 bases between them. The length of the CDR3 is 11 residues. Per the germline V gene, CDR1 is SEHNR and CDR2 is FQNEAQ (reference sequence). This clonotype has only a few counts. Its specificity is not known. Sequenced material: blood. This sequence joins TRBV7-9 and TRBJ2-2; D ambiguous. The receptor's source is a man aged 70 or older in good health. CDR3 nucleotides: TGTGCCAGCAGCACAGAGGGGGAGCTGTTTTTT. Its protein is CASSTEGELFF.